The present entry profiles one TCR beta chain with its context. Its cognate antigen is unknown. TCRdb's copy holds only in-frame clones and misses some; the assay was immunoSEQ multiplex PCR. The top ten hold about 1.5% of the sample, which has some 2,100,000 clones, 85% to 95% seen once. This sample is part of a study of shared clonotypes between healthy human individuals. Study-wide results and limits: It was the non-shared clonotypes that had lower generation probabilities than clonotypes shared by all four donors. Larger estimated richness was generally seen in naive subsets than in memory subsets.

The CDR3 totals 14 residues. V lost 1 base, J lost 1 base, and 8 bases lay in between. Germline V gives CDR1 MNHNS, CDR2 SASEGT. Terminally differentiated effector memory CD45RA+ cells were excluded from the naive CD8 cells, which were CD45RO-negative and positively selected for CCR7. Donors were healthy HIV-negative adults without recent acute infections or vaccinations. The rearrangement joins TRBV6-1 to TRBJ2-7, with D hard to call. The specimen was naive CD8+ T cells from PBMCs. The sequence was collected from a man aged 18-30 years in good health. Some clones in this sample may be carry-over from other donors' samples. CDR3 bases: TGTGCCAGCAGTGAAGGGGTTTATTCCTACGAGCAGTACTTC. The encoded protein is CASSEGVYSYEQYF.